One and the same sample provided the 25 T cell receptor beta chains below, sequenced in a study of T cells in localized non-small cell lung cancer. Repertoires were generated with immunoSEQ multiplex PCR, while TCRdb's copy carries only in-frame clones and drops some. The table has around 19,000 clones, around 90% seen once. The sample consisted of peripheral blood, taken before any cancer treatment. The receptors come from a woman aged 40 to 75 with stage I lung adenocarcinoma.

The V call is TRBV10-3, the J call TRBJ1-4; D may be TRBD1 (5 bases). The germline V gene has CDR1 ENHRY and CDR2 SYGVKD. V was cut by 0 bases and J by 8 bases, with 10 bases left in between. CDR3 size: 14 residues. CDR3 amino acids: CAISESGVEEKLFF. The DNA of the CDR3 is TGTGCCATCAGTGAGTCAGGGGTGGAAGAAAAACTGTTTTTT.

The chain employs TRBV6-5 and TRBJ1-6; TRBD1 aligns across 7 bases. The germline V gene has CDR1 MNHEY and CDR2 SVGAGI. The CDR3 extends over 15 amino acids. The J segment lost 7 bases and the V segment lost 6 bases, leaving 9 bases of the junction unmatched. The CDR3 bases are TGTGCCAGCAGCATTGACAGGGTTGGAAATTCACCCCTCCACTTT. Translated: CASSIDRVGNSPLHF.

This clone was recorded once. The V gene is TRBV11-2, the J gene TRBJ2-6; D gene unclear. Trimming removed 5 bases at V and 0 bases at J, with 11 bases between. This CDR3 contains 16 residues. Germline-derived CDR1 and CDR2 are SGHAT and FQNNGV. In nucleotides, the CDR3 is TGTGCCAGCAGCCCCCTTCGGAGCTCTGGGGCCAACGTCCTGACTTTC. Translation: CASSPLRSSGANVLTF.

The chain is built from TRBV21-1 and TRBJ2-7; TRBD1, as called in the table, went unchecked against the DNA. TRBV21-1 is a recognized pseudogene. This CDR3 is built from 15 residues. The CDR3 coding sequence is TGTGCCAGCAGCACCGTGGACAGGGGTGGCGACGAGCAGTACTTC. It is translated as CASSTVDRGGDEQYF.

CDR3 coding DNA: TGTGCCAGCTCTCCGGAGAACTATGGCTACACCTTC. Translated, it gives CASSPENYGYTF. The chain couples TRBV28 to TRBJ1-2; D gene unclear. V lost 8 bases and J 2 bases, leaving 9 bases between the germline ends. The CDR3 runs 12 residues. Germline V gene sequence: CDR1 MDHEN, CDR2 SYDVKM.

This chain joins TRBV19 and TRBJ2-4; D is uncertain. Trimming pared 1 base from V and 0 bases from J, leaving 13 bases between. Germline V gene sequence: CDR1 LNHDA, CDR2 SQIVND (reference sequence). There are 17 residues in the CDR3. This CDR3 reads CASSIGSPHQAKNIQYF. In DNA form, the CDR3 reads TGTGCCAGTAGTATAGGAAGCCCTCACCAAGCCAAAAACATTCAGTACTTC.

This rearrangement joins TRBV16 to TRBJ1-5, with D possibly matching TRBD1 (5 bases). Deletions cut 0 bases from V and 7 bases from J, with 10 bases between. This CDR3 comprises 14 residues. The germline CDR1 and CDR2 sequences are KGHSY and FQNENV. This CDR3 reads CASSQSGGGQPQHF. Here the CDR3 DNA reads TGTGCCAGCAGCCAATCCGGGGGGGGGCAGCCCCAGCATTTT.

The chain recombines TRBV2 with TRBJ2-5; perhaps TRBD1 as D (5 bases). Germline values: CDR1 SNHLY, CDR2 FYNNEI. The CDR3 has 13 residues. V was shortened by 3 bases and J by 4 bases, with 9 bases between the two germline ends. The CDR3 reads CASSDRQGETQYF. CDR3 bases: TGTGCCAGCAGTGATCGGCAGGGAGAGACCCAGTACTTC. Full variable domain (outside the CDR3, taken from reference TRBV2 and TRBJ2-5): EPEVTQTPSHQVTQMGQEVILRCVPISNHLYFYWYRQILGQKVEFLVSFYNNEISEKSEIFDDQFSVERPDGSNFTLKIRSTKLEDSAMYFCASSDRQGETQYFGPGTRLLVL.

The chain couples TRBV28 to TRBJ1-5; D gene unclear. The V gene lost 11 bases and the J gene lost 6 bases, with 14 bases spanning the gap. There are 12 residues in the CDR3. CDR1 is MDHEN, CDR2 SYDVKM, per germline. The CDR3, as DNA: TGTGCCTGCGGGAAAGGGCGTCAGCCCCAGCATTTT. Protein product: CACGKGRQPQHF.

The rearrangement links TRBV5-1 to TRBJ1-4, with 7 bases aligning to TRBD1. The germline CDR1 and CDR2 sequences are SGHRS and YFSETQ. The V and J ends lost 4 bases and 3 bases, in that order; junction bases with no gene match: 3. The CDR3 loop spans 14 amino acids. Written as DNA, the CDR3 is TGCGCCAGCAGCAAGGGGGCGGCTAATGAAAAACTGTTTTTT. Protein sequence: CASSKGAANEKLFF. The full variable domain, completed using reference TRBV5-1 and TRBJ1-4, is KAGVTQTPRYLIKTRGQQVTLSCSPISGHRSVSWYQQTPGQGLQFLFEYFSETQRNKGNFPGRFSGRQFSNSRSEMNVSTLELGDSALYLCASSKGAANEKLFFGSGTQLSVL.

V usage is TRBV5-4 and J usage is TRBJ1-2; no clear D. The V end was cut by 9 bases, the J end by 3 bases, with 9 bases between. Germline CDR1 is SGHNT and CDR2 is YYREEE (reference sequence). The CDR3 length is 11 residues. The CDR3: CATGKDYGYTF. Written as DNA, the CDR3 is TGTGCCACCGGGAAGGACTATGGCTACACCTTC.

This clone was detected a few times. CDR3 nucleotide sequence: TGCGCCAGCAGCTTGGGCTTTGGCTCCTACAATGAGCAGTTCTTC. As protein: CASSLGFGSYNEQFF. This sequence joins TRBV5-1 and TRBJ2-1; D ambiguous. V was cut by 0 bases and J by 0 bases, with 7 bases left in between. Germline V gene sequence: CDR1 SGHRS, CDR2 YFSETQ. The CDR3 has 15 amino acids.

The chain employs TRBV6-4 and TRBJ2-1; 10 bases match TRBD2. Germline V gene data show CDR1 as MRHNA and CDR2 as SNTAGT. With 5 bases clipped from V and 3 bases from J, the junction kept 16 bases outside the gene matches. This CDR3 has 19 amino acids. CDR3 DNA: TGTGCCAGCAGTTTCGAGGGGAGCGGGAGGGCCCCCGGCTACAATGAGCAGTTCTTC. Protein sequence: CASSFEGSGRAPGYNEQFF.

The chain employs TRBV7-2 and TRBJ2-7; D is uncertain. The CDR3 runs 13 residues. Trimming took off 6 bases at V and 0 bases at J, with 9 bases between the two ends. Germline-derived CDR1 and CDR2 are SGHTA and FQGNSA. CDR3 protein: CASSPESSYEQYF. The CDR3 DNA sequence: TGTGCCAGCAGTCCTGAGAGCTCCTACGAGCAGTACTTC.

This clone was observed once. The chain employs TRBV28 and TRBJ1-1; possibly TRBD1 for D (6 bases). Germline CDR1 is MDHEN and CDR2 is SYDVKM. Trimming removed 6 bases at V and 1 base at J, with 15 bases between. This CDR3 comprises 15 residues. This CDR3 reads CASRRPQGRNTEAFF. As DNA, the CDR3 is TGTGCCAGCAGGCGACCACAGGGAAGGAACACTGAAGCTTTCTTT.

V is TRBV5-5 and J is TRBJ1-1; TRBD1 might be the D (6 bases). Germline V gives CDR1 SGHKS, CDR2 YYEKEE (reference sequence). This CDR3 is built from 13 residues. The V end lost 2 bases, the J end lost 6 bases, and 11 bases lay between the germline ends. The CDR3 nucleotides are TGTGCCAGCAGCTTCACAGGGAAGGCTGAAGCTTTCTTT. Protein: CASSFTGKAEAFF.

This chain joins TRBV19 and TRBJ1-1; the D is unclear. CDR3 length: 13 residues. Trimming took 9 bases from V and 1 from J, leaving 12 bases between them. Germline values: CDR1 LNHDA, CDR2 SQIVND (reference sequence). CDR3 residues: CASSEQPNTEAFF. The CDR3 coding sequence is TGTGCCAGCTCGGAGCAGCCGAACACTGAAGCTTTCTTT.

The CDR3 reads CASRWNTGELFF. CDR3 coding DNA: TGTGCCAGCAGATGGAACACCGGGGAGCTGTTTTTT. The chain couples TRBV6-5 to TRBJ2-2, with D unresolved. Germline assignment: CDR1 MNHEY and CDR2 SVGAGI. CDR3 length: 12 residues. Trimming pared 6 bases from V and 1 base from J, leaving 3 bases between.

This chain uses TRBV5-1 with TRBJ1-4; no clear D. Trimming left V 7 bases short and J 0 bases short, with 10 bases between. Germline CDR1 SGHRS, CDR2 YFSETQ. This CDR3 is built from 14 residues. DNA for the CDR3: TGCGCCAGCTGTAAGGATCCAACTAATGAAAAACTGTTTTTT. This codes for CASCKDPTNEKLFF. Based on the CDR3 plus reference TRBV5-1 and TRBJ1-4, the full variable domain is KAGVTQTPRYLIKTRGQQVTLSCSPISGHRSVSWYQQTPGQGLQFLFEYFSETQRNKGNFPGRFSGRQFSNSRSEMNVSTLELGDSALYLCASCKDPTNEKLFFGSGTQLSVL.

The CDR3 DNA follows: TGTGCCAGCAGCTCCACGACAGGGTACCAAGAGACCCAGTACTTC. This gives the protein CASSSTTGYQETQYF. The chain has TRBV11-2 and TRBJ2-5; 7 bases are a match to TRBD1. Germline-derived CDR1 and CDR2 are SGHAT and FQNNGV. The CDR3 sequence is 15 residues long. Germline trimming cut 4 bases from V and 0 bases from J; bases unmatched to any gene: 5.

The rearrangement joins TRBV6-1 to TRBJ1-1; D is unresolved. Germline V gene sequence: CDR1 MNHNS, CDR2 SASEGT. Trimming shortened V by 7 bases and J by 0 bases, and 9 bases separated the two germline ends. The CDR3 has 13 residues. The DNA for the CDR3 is TGTGCCAGCACCGCTGAGGTGAACACTGAAGCTTTCTTT. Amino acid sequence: CASTAEVNTEAFF.

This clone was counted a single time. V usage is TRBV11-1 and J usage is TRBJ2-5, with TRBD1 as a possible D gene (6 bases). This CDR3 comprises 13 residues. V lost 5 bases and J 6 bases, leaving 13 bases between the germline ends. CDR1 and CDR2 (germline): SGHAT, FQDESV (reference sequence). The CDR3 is CASSPGHGKTQYF. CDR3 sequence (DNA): TGTGCCAGCAGCCCGGGACATGGAAAGACCCAGTACTTC.

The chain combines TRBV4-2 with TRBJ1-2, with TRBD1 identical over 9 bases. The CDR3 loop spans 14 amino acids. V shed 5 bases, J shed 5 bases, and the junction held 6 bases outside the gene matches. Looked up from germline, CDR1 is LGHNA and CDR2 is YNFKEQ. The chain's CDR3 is CASSSGTGLYGYTF. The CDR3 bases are TGTGCCAGCAGCTCCGGGACAGGGTTATATGGCTACACCTTC.

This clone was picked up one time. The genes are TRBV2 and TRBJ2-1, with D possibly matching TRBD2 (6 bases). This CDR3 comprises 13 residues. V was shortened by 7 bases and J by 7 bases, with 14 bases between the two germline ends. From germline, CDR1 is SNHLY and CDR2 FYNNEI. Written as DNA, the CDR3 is TGTGCCAGCACCATACTAGCAGGGAATGAGCAGTTCTTC. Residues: CASTILAGNEQFF.

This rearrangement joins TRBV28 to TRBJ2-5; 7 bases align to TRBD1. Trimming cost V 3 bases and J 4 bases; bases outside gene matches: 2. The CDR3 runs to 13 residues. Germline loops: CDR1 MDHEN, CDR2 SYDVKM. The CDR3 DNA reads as TGTGCCAGCAGTTTGGCAGGGGGAGAGACCCAGTACTTC. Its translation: CASSLAGGETQYF. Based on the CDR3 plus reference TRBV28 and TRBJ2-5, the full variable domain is DVKVTQSSRYLVKRTGEKVFLECVQDMDHENMFWYRQDPGLGLRLIYFSYDVKMKEKGDIPEGYSVSREKKERFSLILESASTNQTSMYLCASSLAGGETQYFGPGTRLLVL.